This record concerns one T cell receptor (beta chain) sequence. Antigen: not known. The data derive from a study of cytomegalovirus exposure and HLA in healthy donors. Healthy bone marrow donors made up the cohort. General observations from the study: Likely technical artifact: a cluster of highly shared sequence variants. Association with HLA alleles at 0.05 false discovery rate was found for around 15,000 TCR beta sequences in a later analysis. Being indistinguishable, some V segments were excluded, TRBV6-2 and TRBV6-3 among them.

Both 60 Vbeta primers and 13 Jbeta primers went into the PCR. The method was immunoSEQ multiplex PCR; TCRdb's version includes in-frame clones alone and lacks a portion of them. The profile shows about 120,000 clones, 60% to 85% of them singletons. The CDR3 sequence is 15 residues long. V dropped 5 bases and J dropped 5; count of bases not matched to a gene: 7. Germline-derived CDR1 and CDR2 are MNHEY and SMNVEV (reference sequence). The rearrangement joins TRBV27 to TRBJ2-1, with TRBD2 matching 9 bases. The sequencing input was PBMCs. The receptor was derived from a woman under 40 in good health and CMV-seropositive. The CDR3 DNA reads as TGTGCCAGCAGTCTTCATGCGGGGGGGCACAATGAGCAGTTCTTC. This gives the protein CASSLHAGGHNEQFF.